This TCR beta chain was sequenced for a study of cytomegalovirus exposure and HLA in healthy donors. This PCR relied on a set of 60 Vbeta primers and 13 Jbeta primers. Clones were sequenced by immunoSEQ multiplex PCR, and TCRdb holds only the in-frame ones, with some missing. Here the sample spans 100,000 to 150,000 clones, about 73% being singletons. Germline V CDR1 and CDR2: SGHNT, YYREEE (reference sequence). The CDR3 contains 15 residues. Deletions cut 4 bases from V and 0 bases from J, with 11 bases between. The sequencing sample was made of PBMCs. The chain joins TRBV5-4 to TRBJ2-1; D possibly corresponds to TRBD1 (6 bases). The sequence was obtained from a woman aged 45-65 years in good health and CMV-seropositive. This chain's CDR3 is CASSPLGGSYNEQFF. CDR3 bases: TGTGCCAGCAGCCCACTAGGGGGCTCCTACAATGAGCAGTTCTTC.